The clone carrying this T cell receptor (beta chain) was recorded a few times. Antigen unknown. The 5'RACE method, run with constant-segment primers, produced TCR alpha and TCR beta cDNA libraries (carrying sample barcodes and UMIs). TCRdb itself ran the 5' RACE reads through MiXCR, one entry per CDR3 protein. The sample comprises nearly 250,000 distinct CDR3 sequences, approximately 15% of which are singletons, and 2.1% rests with the top ten. This entry comes from a study of T-cell memory formation after mild COVID-19. Study-wide points: Memory cells collected pre-infection included some clones that later responded, suggesting cross-reactive memory joined. CD4+ contracting clones were found mainly in CM and EM, and CD8+ ones in EMRA.

V gave up 0 bases and J gave up 1 base, with 24 bases separating them. Germline CDR1 MGHRA, CDR2 YSYEKL. The CDR3 is made up of 20 amino acids. The sequence came from an adult woman who had mild COVID-19 (a few samples of this study predate the infection). Cell type and time point are not known. The specimen was PBMCs or a T cell subset sorted from them (not recorded which). The chain has TRBV4-1 and TRBJ1-1; D is possibly TRBD1 (5 bases). The CDR3 reads CASSQERSTGRGKANTEAFF. Written as DNA, the CDR3 is TGCGCCAGCAGCCAAGAGAGGTCTACGGGGAGGGGAAAGGCGAACACTGAAGCTTTCTTT.